These 10 T cell receptor beta chains came from one sample sequenced in a study of identical twins. One entry per CDR3 protein, called by TCRdb with MiXCR from the 5' RACE reads. Here the sample spans hundreds of thousands of distinct CDR3 sequences, over 5% being singletons. Sequencing was done on a sample of naive T cells sorted from blood. The source is a young man in good health.

In its sample, this clonotype was seen many times. CDR3 residues: CSASEQGRDGYTF. CDR3 bases: TGCAGTGCTAGTGAGCAGGGGAGGGATGGCTACACCTTC. The chain combines TRBV20-1 with TRBJ1-2, with D maybe TRBD1 (6 bases). The germline V gene encodes CDR1 DFQATT and CDR2 SNEGSKA (reference sequence). This CDR3 has 13 residues. V lost 3 bases to trimming and J lost 6 bases, with 14 bases between them.

This clonotype was observed a handful of times. The chain has TRBV18 and TRBJ2-7; 14 bases are shared with TRBD2. This CDR3 has 16 residues. CDR1 and CDR2 from the germline V gene are KGHSH and LQKENI. The ends lost 4 bases at V and 7 bases at J; junction bases unmatched: 9. DNA for the CDR3: TGTGCCAGCTCACTTCGACTAGCGGGAGGGCCGGGGGAGCAGTACTTC. Translated, it gives CASSLRLAGGPGEQYF. Full variable domain (remainder filled in from reference TRBV18 and TRBJ2-7): NAGVMQNPRHLVRRRGQEARLRCSPMKGHSHVYWYRQLPEEGLKFMVYLQKENIIDESGMPKERFSAEFPKEGPSILRIQQVVRGDSAAYFCASSLRLAGGPGEQYFGPGTRLTVT.

The rearrangement joins TRBV7-9 to TRBJ2-2; D perhaps matches TRBD1 (6 bases). The V end lost 3 bases, the J end lost 1 base, and 12 bases lay between the germline ends. The CDR3 is 16 amino acids. Germline CDR1 reads SEHNR; CDR2 reads FQNEAQ (reference sequence). CDR3 coding DNA: TGTGCCAGCAGCTTTCTGGTGGGACAGAACACCGGGGAGCTGTTTTTT. This gives the protein CASSFLVGQNTGELFF.

There are many counts of this clonotype. The V gene is TRBV4-2, the J gene TRBJ2-1; TRBD1 might be the D (6 bases). This CDR3 region has 16 residues. Germline V gene data show CDR1 as LGHNA and CDR2 as YNFKEQ. Trimming took 0 bases from V and 5 from J, leaving 14 bases between them. The CDR3: CASSQDSEGDNNEQFF. CDR3 bases: TGTGCCAGCAGCCAAGATTCCGAGGGGGACAACAATGAGCAGTTCTTC.

This clonotype turned up a few times. The rearrangement links TRBV21-1 to TRBJ2-7; the listed D gene, TRBD1, was not tested against the DNA. TRBV21-1 is a pseudogene segment. CDR3 length: 18 amino acids. CDR3 sequence (DNA): TGTGCCAGCAGCTCCCCTGTCCCATCTAGCGGGAGGGCCTACGAGCAGTACTTC. Protein: CASSSPVPSSGRAYEQYF.

This clonotype was observed a handful of times. The CDR3 loop reads CSANRQGGSIVTYGYTF. Written as DNA, the CDR3 is TGCAGTGCGAACCGACAGGGGGGCTCCATCGTTACCTATGGCTACACCTTC. J is TRBJ1-2 and V is TRBV20-1; 9 bases map to TRBD1. The V and J ends lost 6 bases and 4 bases, in that order; junction bases with no gene match: 18. The CDR3 runs 17 residues. Germline V lookup: CDR1 DFQATT, CDR2 SNEGSKA (reference sequence).

The gene calls are TRBV5-1 and TRBJ2-5, with 9 bases matching TRBD2. The CDR3 spans 17 residues. Germline V lookup: CDR1 SGHRS, CDR2 YFSETQ. J was trimmed by 1 base and V by 5 bases; bases with no gene match: 12. The DNA for the CDR3 is TGCGCCAGCAGTCACGACCCGGGACTAGCACCCCAAGAGACCCAGTACTTC. Amino acid sequence: CASSHDPGLAPQETQYF.

This clonotype has more than one count but fewer than ten. The chain uses TRBV20-1 and TRBJ2-1; D is unclear. Trimming took 3 bases from V and 9 from J, leaving 6 bases between them. The CDR3 is 10 amino acids. The germline CDR1 and CDR2 sequences are DFQATT and SNEGSKA (reference sequence). CDR3 bases: TGCAGTGCTAGGCGGTTTGAGCAGTTCTTC. It codes for CSARRFEQFF.

The chain joins TRBV7-6 to TRBJ2-1; TRBD2 agrees at 13 bases. This CDR3 region has 17 residues. Trimming cost V 2 bases and J 6 bases; bases outside gene matches: 7. Germline loops: CDR1 SGHVS, CDR2 FNYEAQ. CDR3 in DNA: TGTGCCAGCAGCTTACTCCCCGGGACTAGCGGGACCAATGAGCAGTTCTTC. Translated, it gives CASSLLPGTSGTNEQFF.

This clonotype showed up many times. The V call is TRBV4-1, the J call TRBJ2-2; possible D gene TRBD2, 5 bases. The CDR3 has 15 residues. V lost 4 bases, J lost 3 bases, and 12 bases lay in between. Germline CDR1 reads MGHRA; CDR2 reads YSYEKL. The CDR3 is CASSLGPEDTGELFF. The CDR3 bases are TGCGCCAGCAGCCTTGGGCCGGAGGACACCGGGGAGCTGTTTTTT.